The 17 T cell receptor beta chains below come from one sample, sequenced in a study of blood T cells in healthy people across ages. Sample-barcoded 5' priming and a J-beta primer mix drove a second PCR of about 7 to 11 cycles. In TCRdb, the 5' RACE reads were re-called with MiXCR into one record per CDR3 protein. Among about 780,000 distinct CDR3 sequences listed, around a quarter were seen once. The same specimen was also included in a second study, on T cells of mothers and their children.

Sequenced input: blood. Receptor source: a boy aged 5-17 years in good health.

This clonotype was picked up a small number of times. The DNA for the CDR3 is TGCGCCAGCAGCCAAGTCGGCAGTTTCCAAGAGACCCAGTACTTC. This translates into CASSQVGSFQETQYF. The chain carries TRBV4-1 and TRBJ2-5; no definite D call. The germline gives CDR1 MGHRA, CDR2 YSYEKL. This CDR3 region has 15 residues. Trimming left V 1 base short and J 1 base short, with 10 bases between.

This clonotype was picked up one time. The chain links TRBV20-1 to TRBJ1-1, with D possibly being TRBD1 (6 bases). Germline V gene sequence: CDR1 DFQATT, CDR2 SNEGSKA (reference sequence). V was shortened by 0 bases and J by 5 bases, with 16 bases between the two germline ends. The CDR3 runs to 15 residues. The CDR3 is CSARDSVYRATEAFF. CDR3 coding DNA: TGCAGTGCTAGAGATTCGGTTTACAGGGCGACTGAAGCTTTCTTT.

V is TRBV12-3 or TRBV12-4 and J is TRBJ1-1, with 9 bases fitting TRBD1. Germline trimming cut 6 bases from V and 4 bases from J; bases unmatched to any gene: 6. The CDR3 has 14 residues. Here the CDR3 reads CASRKGQGSTEAFF. CDR3 DNA sequence: TGTGCCAGCAGAAAGGGACAGGGTTCCACTGAAGCTTTCTTT.

This clonotype was observed a handful of times. CDR3 residues: CASSTPGGSPVPNKEETQYF. The DNA for the CDR3 is TGTGCCAGCAGTACTCCTGGGGGGTCCCCAGTCCCCAACAAGGAAGAGACCCAGTACTTC. This chain joins TRBV2 and TRBJ2-1, with D possibly matching TRBD2 (6 bases). Gene TRBJ2-5 matches the end of the DNA better, so the J call may be wrong. In germline, CDR1 is SNHLY, CDR2 FYNNEI. This CDR3 is built from 20 residues.

The chain is built from TRBV5-1 and TRBJ2-1; D unresolved. V lost 0 bases and J 4 bases, leaving 14 bases between the germline ends. CDR1 is SGHRS, CDR2 YFSETQ, per germline. The CDR3 is 16 amino acids. The DNA of the CDR3 is TGCGCCAGCAGCTTGGCCCCGGTCGCGTCATACAATGAGCAGTTCTTC. This translates into CASSLAPVASYNEQFF.

The gene calls are TRBV20-1 and TRBJ2-1; 10 bases align to TRBD2. CDR1 DFQATT and CDR2 SNEGSKA come from the germline V gene (reference sequence). This CDR3 has 15 residues. V trimming: 3 bases; J trimming: 0 bases; junction bases outside the gene matches: 2. The CDR3 DNA sequence: TGCAGTGCTAGTCCTAGCGGGGGCTCCTACAATGAGCAGTTCTTC. Protein product: CSASPSGGSYNEQFF.

This clonotype showed up just a few times. V gene TRBV27 combines with J gene TRBJ1-2, with D uncertain. CDR3 length: 13 amino acids. V was shortened by 10 bases and J by 4 bases, with 16 bases between the two germline ends. Germline CDR1 reads MNHEY; CDR2 reads SMNVEV (reference sequence). The CDR3 DNA follows: TGTGCCACCAAACGGACGCCGGGCTATGGCTACACCTTC. Encoded protein: CATKRTPGYGYTF.

This clonotype has only a few counts. The chain recombines TRBV29-1 with TRBJ1-6; D may be TRBD1 (5 bases). V shed 5 bases and J shed 5 bases, with 13 bases lying between them. Germline lookup yields CDR1 SQVTM and CDR2 ANQGSEA. The CDR3 extends over 14 amino acids. The CDR3 region is CSVRGGANNSPLHF. The CDR3 bases are TGCAGCGTTCGGGGAGGGGCTAATAATTCACCCCTCCACTTT.

The chain has TRBV12-3 or TRBV12-4 and TRBJ2-5; D is perhaps TRBD1 or TRBD2 (5 bases each). V lost 6 bases, J lost 5 bases, and 19 bases lay in between. This CDR3 spans 15 amino acids. The CDR3 sequence: CASSPRQTRGETQYF. In nucleotides, the CDR3 is TGTGCCAGCAGCCCCAGACAGACCCGAGGGGAGACCCAGTACTTC.

The chain joins TRBV7-3 to TRBJ2-5, with 11 bases fitting TRBD2. The J call may be in error: the DNA end matches TRBJ2-1 better. The CDR3 consists of 17 residues. CDR1 and CDR2 from the germline V gene are SGHTA and FQGTGA. CDR3 protein: CASRRDGSGGARNEQFF. The CDR3 DNA sequence: TGTGCCAGCAGGAGGGATGGTAGCGGGGGGGCCCGCAATGAGCAGTTCTTC.

This clonotype has only a few counts. The chain carries TRBV3-1 and TRBJ2-5; 12 nucleotides agree with TRBD2. The CDR3 runs to 17 residues. Germline values: CDR1 LGHDT, CDR2 YNNKEL (reference sequence). Trimming took 4 bases from V and 1 from J; bases not matched to a gene: 7. In DNA form, the CDR3 reads TGTGCCAGCAGCCCCTGGACTAGCGGGGAGGTCCAAGAGACCCAGTACTTC. Translation: CASSPWTSGEVQETQYF.

The V gene is TRBV20-1, the J gene TRBJ2-7, with D possibly being TRBD1 (5 bases). The CDR3 totals 14 residues. Trimming removed 6 bases from V and 2 bases from J, with 17 bases in between. CDR1 and CDR2 from the germline V gene are DFQATT and SNEGSKA (reference sequence). The CDR3 DNA reads as TGCAGTGCCTTAAGCCGACAGTTAACCTACGAGCAGTACTTC. It yields the protein CSALSRQLTYEQYF.

CDR3 DNA sequence: TGTGCCAGCAGCGCCGACAGGAGCTCCTACAATGAGCAGTTCTTC. It codes for CASSADRSSYNEQFF. The rearrangement uses TRBV9 and TRBJ2-1, with D perhaps TRBD1 (6 bases). The V gene lost 3 bases and the J gene lost 0 bases, with 10 bases spanning the gap. Looked up from germline, CDR1 is SGDLS and CDR2 is YYNGEE. The CDR3 consists of 15 residues.

The V gene is TRBV7-8, the J gene TRBJ2-3, with 9 bases fitting TRBD2. The CDR3 has 17 amino acids. The germline gives CDR1 SGHVS, CDR2 FQNEAQ. V lost 1 base to trimming and J lost 5 bases; unmatched junction nucleotides: 10. The CDR3 here is CASSLEAGSGGVDTQYF. The CDR3 nucleotides read TGTGCCAGCAGCTTAGAGGCGGGTAGCGGGGGTGTAGATACGCAGTATTTT.

This clonotype has just a few counts. V gene TRBV5-1 combines with J gene TRBJ2-5; 12 bases are shared with TRBD2. The closer fit of TRBJ2-1 to the DNA end suggests the J call may be wrong. The CDR3 sequence is 14 residues long. Germline CDR1 and CDR2: SGHRS and YFSETQ. CDR3 in amino acids: CASSMTSGGHEQFF. CDR3 sequence (DNA): TGCGCCAGCAGCATGACTAGCGGGGGCCATGAGCAGTTCTTC.

This clonotype was detected only a few times. This chain links TRBV29-1 with TRBJ1-2; D uncertain. Germline CDR1 and CDR2: SQVTM and ANQGSEA. CDR3 length: 14 amino acids. V was clipped by 8 bases and J by 2 bases, with 18 bases between them. The CDR3 spells CSTGHPQPNYGYTF. The CDR3 DNA is TGCAGCACCGGGCACCCTCAGCCCAACTATGGCTACACCTTC.

Written as DNA, the CDR3 is TGTGCCAGGTCCTTGTCTAGCACAGATACGCAGTATTTT. Its protein is CARSLSSTDTQYF. The genes are TRBV7-9 and TRBJ2-3, with D unclear. CDR1 is SEHNR, CDR2 FQNEAQ, per germline (reference sequence). CDR3 length: 13 residues. V lost 9 bases and J lost 0, with 10 bases in between.